This TCR beta chain stems from a study of blood T cell repertoires in COVID-19. Study background: Researchers got acute and convalescent COVID-19 samples from the United States, Italy and Spain. The analysed material was cDNA or gDNA that came from T cells, B-cell-depleted T cells, or PBMCs.

TCRdb keeps only in-frame clones here, not all; method: immunoSEQ multiplex PCR. The sample includes 55,000 to 75,000 clones, 75% to 90% of them seen just once. The CDR3 has 17 residues. J was trimmed by 9 bases and V by 2 bases; bases with no gene match: 14. CDR1 and CDR2 from the germline V gene are SGHKS and YYEKEE (reference sequence). What was sequenced was peripheral blood. The genes are TRBV5-5 and TRBJ1-6; TRBD1 matches at 7 bases. This receptor was identified in a man between 65 and 85 years old who had recovered from COVID-19. The CDR3 loop is CASSFDTGQGGGSPLHF. The CDR3 nucleotides are TGTGCCAGCAGCTTTGATACGGGCCAAGGGGGCGGTTCACCCCTCCACTTT.